This TCR beta chain derives from a study of blood T cell repertoires in COVID-19 (TCRdb year 2020). Notes on the research overall: The collaborator samples originated in the United States, Italy and Spain and spanned the acute and convalescent phases of COVID-19. The dataset comprised deeply sampled blood TCRbeta repertoires from subjects exposed to, actively infected with, or recovered from COVID-19. A de-identified subject ID, COVID-19 status, age in years and sex were almost always included in the sample metadata. The material from the prospective study consisted of cDNA or gDNA derived from T cells, B-cell-depleted T cells, or PBMCs. HLA class I and class II types, where available, came from metadata supplied by the sample provider rather than from assay-based typing. The samples were drawn from the first 160 participants of the ongoing ImmuneRACE study and from roughly 1,300 subjects provided by 6 global collaborators. A freely available public database, intended as a resource for researchers studying the immune response to SARS-CoV-2, is where the repertoires were released.

The collaborating institutions used their own protocols to collect whole blood in K2EDTA tubes. For TCRbeta analysis, collaborators shipped samples in one of three forms: frozen whole blood, isolated PBMCs, or DNA extracted from either of those sample types. Worth noting for this clone: What this receptor recognizes is not known. No base quality information exists; no much larger clone differs at one position.

Germline trimming: 6 bases from V, 8 bases from J; junction bases outside gene matches: 16. The CDR3 numbers 16 residues from cysteine through phenylalanine. Only the CDR3 region is kept as DNA, spanning 48 bases read in frame from base 1. CDR1 and CDR2 are read off the germline V gene as SQVTM and ANQGSEA. TCRbeta CDR3 regions were amplified from genomic DNA by means of the immunoSEQ Assay, a bias-controlled multiplex PCR. Under the source paper's analysis protocol: The number of nucleated cells in each sample was estimated by amplification of reference gene primers within the assay. Sequence reads were collapsed and filtered to measure the absolute abundance of every unique TCRbeta CDR3 rearrangement. Productive Simpson clonality was computed per sample as the square root of Simpson's diversity index over productive rearrangements. TCRdb mirrors the immuneACCESS table, restricted to in-frame sequences. Some clones are absent from its copies; in checked studies, under half trace to an unresolved V gene, and the reason for the others is unknown. The D gene and trimming were derived from the DNA, and the V and J assignments and clone size from that table. This sample holds 110,000 to 150,000 clones; 75% to 85% were observed only once. Clones ranked in the top ten supply 4% of the sample.

The study at large found these results: The quantity of clinical and demographic metadata differed by source and by participant and was supplied without curation.

The sample taken for sequencing was peripheral blood. This sequence originates from a woman aged 80 or over with acute or convalescent COVID-19. The chain was built from TRBV29-1 and TRBJ1-2; 12 central bases correspond to TRBD1. The sequenced DNA is TGCAGCGTCCCGAAGGGGACAGGGGGCTCTGAGTCCGGCTACACCTTC. The resulting protein is CSVPKGTGGSESGYTF. Beyond the CDR3, the reference TRBV29-1 and TRBJ1-2 genes provide the residues; the full variable domain reads: SAVISQKPSRDICQRGTSLTIQCQVDSQVTMMFWYRQQPGQSLTLIATANQGSEATYESGFVIDKFPISRPNLTFSTLTVSNMSPEDSSIYLCSVPKGTGGSESGYTFGSGTRLTVV.